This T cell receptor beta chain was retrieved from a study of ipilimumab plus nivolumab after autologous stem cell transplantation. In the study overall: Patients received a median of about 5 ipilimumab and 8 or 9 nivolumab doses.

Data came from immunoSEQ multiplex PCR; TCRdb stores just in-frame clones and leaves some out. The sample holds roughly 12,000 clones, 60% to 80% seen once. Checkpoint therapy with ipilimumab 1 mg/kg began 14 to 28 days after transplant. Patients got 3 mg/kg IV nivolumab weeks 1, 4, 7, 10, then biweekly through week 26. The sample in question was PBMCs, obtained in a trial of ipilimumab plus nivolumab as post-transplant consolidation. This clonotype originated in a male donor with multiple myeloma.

This CDR3 reads CASRLDRWDNQPQHF. The DNA for the CDR3 is TGTGCCAGCAGATTGGACAGGTGGGACAATCAGCCCCAGCATTTT. V is TRBV28 and J is TRBJ1-5, with 7 positions matching TRBD1. Germline CDR1 is MDHEN and CDR2 is SYDVKM. The trim removed 6 bases at V and 3 bases at J, leaving 8 bases unmatched. CDR3 size: 15 residues.